The 31 T cell receptor beta chains listed next were all sequenced from one sample in a study of cytomegalovirus exposure and HLA in healthy donors. PCR was performed using 60 Vbeta and 13 Jbeta primers. Only in-frame clones appear in the TCRdb table, and some are missing; sequencing was by immunoSEQ multiplex PCR. The data hold around 62,000 clones, with approximately 71% observed a single time. Sequencing was performed on PBMCs. These receptors all stem from a man aged 60 to 75 in good health and CMV-seropositive.

This chain links TRBV5-4 with TRBJ2-1, with D perhaps matching TRBD1 (7 bases). Germline loops: CDR1 SGHNT, CDR2 YYREEE (reference sequence). The V and J ends lost 4 bases and 9 bases respectively, with 20 bases between them. CDR3 size: 15 residues. DNA for the CDR3: TGTGCCAGCAGCCAGAACAGGGGACTCGGTAGTGAGCAGTTCTTC. The encoded protein is CASSQNRGLGSEQFF.

V gene TRBV10-3 combines with J gene TRBJ2-1, with D maybe TRBD2 (7 bases). Germline assignment: CDR1 ENHRY and CDR2 SYGVKD. This CDR3 region has 14 residues. The V end was cut by 7 bases, the J end by 6 bases, with 16 bases between. The CDR3, as DNA: TGTGCCATCAATGAAGGAGGGGGGGTCAATGAGCAGTTCTTC. As protein: CAINEGGGVNEQFF.

In its sample, this clone was seen once. The CDR3 nucleotides are TGTGCCAGCTCACCACACAGGGACCGGAACACTGAAGCTTTCTTT. Encoded protein: CASSPHRDRNTEAFF. The gene calls are TRBV18 and TRBJ1-1, with D perhaps TRBD1 (6 bases). Germline V lookup: CDR1 KGHSH, CDR2 LQKENI. V was clipped by 1 base and J by 1 base, with 10 bases between them. CDR3 size: 15 residues.

The gene calls are TRBV28 and TRBJ1-5; 10 bases match TRBD1. V lost 2 bases and J lost 7; bases outside the gene matches: 5. Germline loops: CDR1 MDHEN, CDR2 SYDVKM. The length of the CDR3 is 15 residues. This chain's CDR3 is CASSLIGTGVQPQHF. CDR3 in DNA: TGTGCCAGCAGTTTAATTGGGACAGGGGTACAGCCCCAGCATTTT.

The sample holds one count of this clone. The V gene is TRBV6-4, the J gene TRBJ2-4, with 7 bases matching TRBD1. Germline loops: CDR1 MRHNA, CDR2 SNTAGT. The CDR3 has 13 amino acids. The DNA for the CDR3 is TGTGCGGGGACAGAGATAGCCAAAAACATTCAGTACTTC. Its protein is CAGTEIAKNIQYF.

This clone has just a few counts. This chain joins TRBV2 and TRBJ2-1, with D possibly being TRBD2 (6 bases). V shed 7 bases and J shed 7 bases, with 14 bases lying between them. CDR1 SNHLY and CDR2 FYNNEI come from the germline V gene. The CDR3 spans 13 residues. The CDR3 DNA follows: TGTGCCAGCACTCCGGCGGGGCGGAATGAGCAGTTCTTC. Translated: CASTPAGRNEQFF.

V is TRBV5-1 and J is TRBJ1-2; D is undetermined. In germline, CDR1 is SGHRS, CDR2 YFSETQ. The CDR3 runs to 15 residues. The V end lost 0 bases, the J end lost 4 bases, and 13 bases lay between the germline ends. The DNA of the CDR3 is TGCGCCAGCAGCTTGGAACCTGGAGCTATCTATGGCTACACCTTC. Protein sequence: CASSLEPGAIYGYTF.

The V gene is TRBV13, the J gene TRBJ2-2; the match to TRBD2 covers 7 bases. V was clipped by 6 bases and J by 6 bases; unmatched bases: 7. The CDR3 extends over 14 amino acids. The germline gives CDR1 PRHDT, CDR2 FYEKMQ (reference sequence). The CDR3 DNA reads TGTGCCAGCAGACCGGGGGGAGGAGCCGGGGAGCTGTTTTTT. Protein: CASRPGGGAGELFF. Filled out from reference TRBV13 and TRBJ2-2, the complete variable domain reads AAGVIQSPRHLIKEKRETATLKCYPIPRHDTVYWYQQGPGQDPQFLISFYEKMQSDKGSIPDRFSAQQFSDYHSELNMSSLELGDSALYFCASRPGGGAGELFFGEGSRLTVL.

The rearrangement uses TRBV13 and TRBJ1-1; the D is unclear. CDR1 and CDR2 from the germline V gene are PRHDT and FYEKMQ (reference sequence). The CDR3 consists of 14 residues. V gave up 5 bases and J gave up 6 bases, with 16 bases separating them. CDR3 protein: CASSLRRGFSEAFF. The CDR3 DNA follows: TGTGCCAGCAGCCTCCGAAGAGGGTTTTCTGAAGCTTTCTTT.

This clone was seen only a few times. This chain links TRBV19 with TRBJ1-5; 9 bases fit TRBD1. Germline loops: CDR1 LNHDA, CDR2 SQIVND (reference sequence). This CDR3 contains 15 residues. The J segment lost 2 bases and the V segment lost 7 bases, leaving 6 bases of the junction unmatched. The CDR3 sequence: CASNMDRGGNQPQHF. The CDR3 DNA follows: TGTGCCAGTAATATGGACAGGGGAGGCAATCAGCCCCAGCATTTT.

The chain uses TRBV5-4 and TRBJ1-4, with D possibly TRBD1 on 5 matching bases. The V gene lost 4 bases and the J gene lost 0 bases, with 13 bases spanning the gap. This CDR3 has 16 amino acids. Germline CDR1 SGHNT, CDR2 YYREEE (reference sequence). CDR3 coding DNA: TGTGCCAGCAGCCGGGGGGGTAGGGCAACTAATGAAAAACTGTTTTTT. Translating it yields CASSRGGRATNEKLFF.

The CDR3 DNA is TGTGCCAGCAGCTCGGAGATCTATGGCTACACCTTC. Protein sequence: CASSSEIYGYTF. This chain connects TRBV7-9 to TRBJ1-2; no reliable D call. Looked up from germline, CDR1 is SEHNR and CDR2 is FQNEAQ (reference sequence). CDR3 length equals 12 residues. Trimming shortened V by 4 bases and J by 4 bases, and 7 bases separated the two germline ends.

The chain couples TRBV7-2 to TRBJ1-5; 7 bases are a match to TRBD1. Germline CDR1 is SGHTA and CDR2 is FQGNSA. The V and J ends lost 5 bases and 0 bases, in that order; junction bases with no gene match: 7. This CDR3 spans 16 amino acids. Written as DNA, the CDR3 is TGTGCCAGCAGCCTCCGGACAGGTTCTAGCAATCAGCCCCAGCATTTT. Amino acid sequence: CASSLRTGSSNQPQHF.

The CDR3 protein is CASSPSLGGMDPGTEAFF. The CDR3 coding sequence is TGCGCCAGCAGCCCAAGCTTAGGGGGCATGGACCCTGGGACTGAAGCTTTCTTT. The V and J genes are TRBV5-1 and TRBJ1-1; 7 bases fit TRBD1. This CDR3 has 18 amino acids. After removal of 4 bases from V and 5 bases from J, the junction contained 20 bases not matched to a gene. In germline, CDR1 is SGHRS, CDR2 YFSETQ.

The CDR3 sequence is CASSIWAGANGYTF. CDR3 DNA: TGTGCCAGTAGTATATGGGCAGGGGCGAATGGCTACACCTTC. The chain joins TRBV19 to TRBJ1-2; maybe TRBD1 (6 bases). From germline, CDR1 is LNHDA and CDR2 SQIVND (reference sequence). This CDR3 comprises 14 residues. V lost 2 bases, J lost 6 bases, and 13 bases lay in between.

This clone was picked up one time. The rearrangement uses TRBV5-1 and TRBJ1-1; D might be TRBD1 (6 bases). Germline CDR1 reads SGHRS; CDR2 reads YFSETQ. The germline V and J ends were trimmed by 0 bases and 1 base, with 10 bases remaining between them. This CDR3 region has 15 residues. DNA for the CDR3: TGCGCCAGCAGCTTGGTAGGACAGCCGAACACTGAAGCTTTCTTT. It is translated as CASSLVGQPNTEAFF.

A single count supports this clone. The gene calls are TRBV10-1 and TRBJ2-7; 9 positions match TRBD1. This CDR3 has 15 residues. The germline V gene has CDR1 WNHNN and CDR2 SYGVQD (reference sequence). The V segment lost 5 bases and the J segment 1 base; nucleotides outside the gene matches: 6. CDR3 bases: TGCGCCAGCAGTTCTTCCGGGACAGGGTCCTACGAGCAGTACTTC. This encodes CASSSSGTGSYEQYF.

The chain uses TRBV7-9 and TRBJ2-2; 8 positions agree with TRBD2. Germline-derived CDR1 and CDR2 are SEHNR and FQNEAQ (reference sequence). Germline trimming cut 5 bases from V and 6 bases from J; bases unmatched to any gene: 8. CDR3 length: 15 residues. In nucleotides, the CDR3 is TGTGCCAGCAGCCACACGACTAGCGCGCCCGGGGAGCTGTTTTTT. Translation gives CASSHTTSAPGELFF.

Regarding this clone: The junction differs from germline at one of its ends, possibly a read error. The gene calls are TRBV6-6 and TRBJ2-7; possible D gene TRBD2, 5 bases. The CDR3 loop spans 16 amino acids. The germline CDR1 and CDR2 sequences are MNHNY and SVGAGI (reference sequence). CDR3 amino acids: CAGSYSIGGADDEQYF. The CDR3 bases are TGTGCCGGCAGTTACTCAATTGGAGGAGCGGATGACGAGCAGTACTTC.

The chain joins TRBV29-1 to TRBJ1-2, with D uncertain. CDR1 is SQVTM and CDR2 is ANQGSEA in the germline V gene. CDR3 length equals 13 residues. The V end lost 3 bases, the J end lost 4 bases, and 12 bases lay between the germline ends. CDR3 coding DNA: TGCAGCGTTGATGACGGGATCCCCTATGGCTACACCTTC. It translates to CSVDDGIPYGYTF.

V usage is TRBV2 and J usage is TRBJ2-2; 8 bases line up with TRBD1. CDR1 and CDR2 from the germline V gene are SNHLY and FYNNEI. V gave up 9 bases and J gave up 0 bases; unmatched junction bases: 3. This CDR3 contains 14 residues. The CDR3 sequence: CASWTGTNTGELFF. The CDR3 nucleotides are TGTGCCAGTTGGACAGGGACGAACACCGGGGAGCTGTTTTTT. Together with reference TRBV2 and TRBJ2-2, the CDR3 gives the full variable domain: EPEVTQTPSHQVTQMGQEVILRCVPISNHLYFYWYRQILGQKVEFLVSFYNNEISEKSEIFDDQFSVERPDGSNFTLKIRSTKLEDSAMYFCASWTGTNTGELFFGEGSRLTVL.

The chain carries TRBV7-9 and TRBJ1-2, with 7 bases matching TRBD1. Trimming took 4 bases from V and 3 from J; bases not matched to a gene: 8. The CDR3 contains 15 residues. Germline CDR1 reads SEHNR; CDR2 reads FQNEAQ (reference sequence). CDR3 region: CASSSGDSPYYGYTF. The CDR3 nucleotides are TGTGCCAGCAGCTCAGGGGACAGCCCGTACTATGGCTACACCTTC.

V usage is TRBV5-6 and J usage is TRBJ2-3; D is possibly TRBD2 (5 bases). Germline loops: CDR1 SGHDT, CDR2 YYEEEE. The CDR3 totals 11 residues. Trimming stripped 4 bases from V and 12 bases from J, with 12 bases between. For the CDR3, the DNA is TGTGCCAGCAGCGAGGGCCAAACCCAGTATTTT. Encoded protein: CASSEGQTQYF.

V is TRBV29-1 and J is TRBJ2-7, with 9 bases aligning to TRBD2. The V gene's germline CDR1 is SQVTM and CDR2 ANQGSEA. V gave up 3 bases and J gave up 3 bases; unmatched junction bases: 3. This CDR3 has 13 residues. DNA for the CDR3: TGCAGCGTTGACCGCGGGGGGGGCTACGAGCAGTACTTC. Protein: CSVDRGGGYEQYF.

The V and J genes are TRBV11-3 and TRBJ2-5; TRBD1 aligns across 12 bases. CDR1 SGHNT and CDR2 YENEEA come from the germline V gene. The CDR3 has 14 residues. J gave up 9 bases and V 5 bases, and 7 bases lay outside the gene matches. The CDR3 DNA reads TGTGCCAGCAGCCCCGGGACAGGGGGCAGGGCCCAGTACTTC. Encoded protein: CASSPGTGGRAQYF.

J is TRBJ2-1 and V is TRBV13, with 14 bases identical to TRBD2. This CDR3 spans 19 amino acids. Germline-derived CDR1 and CDR2 are PRHDT and FYEKMQ (reference sequence). The V segment lost 5 bases and the J segment 1 base; nucleotides outside the gene matches: 10. The CDR3 loop reads CASSPHRLAGGPSYNEQFF. CDR3 bases: TGTGCCAGCAGCCCGCACAGACTAGCGGGAGGGCCTTCCTACAATGAGCAGTTCTTC.

The chain combines TRBV6-1 with TRBJ2-7; 9 nucleotides agree with TRBD1. The CDR3 consists of 16 residues. V trimming: 2 bases; J trimming: 5 bases; junction bases outside the gene matches: 10. In germline, CDR1 is MNHNS, CDR2 SASEGT. The CDR3 DNA reads as TGTGCCAGCAGTGAAACGCGCACAGGGGGCGGTCACGAGCAGTACTTC. Translation: CASSETRTGGGHEQYF.

The V and J genes are TRBV6-4 and TRBJ2-1, with TRBD2 matching over 8 bases. With 7 bases clipped from V and 7 bases from J, the junction kept 9 bases outside the gene matches. The germline V gene has CDR1 MRHNA and CDR2 SNTAGT. The CDR3 spans 14 residues. The CDR3 region is CASKESGSGNEQFF. CDR3 bases: TGTGCCAGCAAGGAGAGCGGGAGTGGGAATGAGCAGTTCTTC.

The rearrangement joins TRBV2 to TRBJ1-1, with unresolved D. Trimming removed 6 bases from V and 2 bases from J, with 10 bases in between. The CDR3 loop spans 13 amino acids. Germline V CDR1 and CDR2: SNHLY, FYNNEI. CDR3: CASSREGNTEAFF. The DNA for the CDR3 is TGTGCCAGCAGCCGGGAGGGCAACACTGAAGCTTTCTTT.

The chain is built from TRBV5-1 and TRBJ2-5, with TRBD2 matching over 11 bases. The CDR3 runs to 14 residues. Germline loops: CDR1 SGHRS, CDR2 YFSETQ. The V gene end was trimmed by 2 bases and the J gene end by 6 bases; junction bases not matched to a gene: 3. The CDR3 sequence: CASSFGTSGKTQYF. In DNA, the CDR3 is TGCGCCAGCAGCTTCGGGACTAGCGGAAAGACCCAGTACTTC.

This sequence joins TRBV6-1 and TRBJ2-5; tentatively, D is TRBD1 (7 bases). The J call may be wrong; the DNA end is better matched by TRBJ2-7. The CDR3 has 15 residues. From germline, CDR1 is MNHNS and CDR2 SASEGT. CDR3: CASSEAGGTWDEQYF. In nucleotides, the CDR3 is TGTGCCAGCAGTGAGGCAGGGGGGACTTGGGACGAGCAGTACTTC.